The 8 T cell receptor beta chains below all came from one sample that was sequenced in a study of human T cells and chemical hapten exposure (dated by TCRdb to the early 2020s). The library was built by means of RACE. TCRdb shows the sequencer as NextSeq 500. The raw public data were reprocessed by TCRdb itself: fastp quality trimming at Q25, MiXCR clonotype calling, in-frame beta chains only. Entries that share a CDR3 protein sequence are merged under the most common genes and DNA. This sample lists 250,000 to 300,000 distinct CDR3 sequences; 7.5% to 8% were detected once. Approximately 1.2% of the sample lies in the top ten. The time point label on this specimen signifies: pre-sensitization, week 0. The sample's treatment or condition label, in plain terms: therapeutic diphenylcyclopropenone sensitization with weekly scalp DPC. Material: whole blood, obtained in connection with sensitization to the hapten diphenylcyclopropenone (DPC). The receptors were sampled from a man younger than 35 with alopecia areata. Some clones in this sample may be carry-over from other donors' samples.

The chain employs TRBV5-4 and TRBJ2-7; no reliable D call. CDR1 SGHNT and CDR2 YYREEE come from the germline V gene (reference sequence). The CDR3 totals 13 residues. The V gene lost 1 base and the J gene lost 2 bases, with 7 bases spanning the gap. The CDR3 DNA reads as TGTGCCAGCAGCTTGAAGGGTACCTACGAGCAGTACTTC. Translation: CASSLKGTYEQYF.

This clonotype was detected only a few times. The CDR3 region has the DNA TGTGCCAGTAGACGGACTAGCGGGGGCAACACCGGGGAGCTGTTTTTT. Protein sequence: CASRRTSGGNTGELFF. The rearrangement links TRBV19 to TRBJ2-2; 13 bases are shared with TRBD2. The junction had 3 bases not matched to a gene; V was cut back by 6 bases and J by 2 bases. The V gene's germline CDR1 is LNHDA and CDR2 SQIVND (reference sequence). The CDR3 sequence is 16 residues long.

This chain links TRBV6-2 or TRBV6-3 with TRBJ2-1; TRBD2 agrees at 8 bases. The CDR3 is 16 amino acids. Trimming at V came to 2 bases and at J to 7 bases, leaving 10 bases not matched to a gene. CDR1 and CDR2 from the germline V gene are MNHEY and SVGEGT. CDR3 nucleotide sequence: TGTGCCAGCAGTTACACTAATAGCGGGGTCAAGAATGAGCAGTTCTTC. Translating gives CASSYTNSGVKNEQFF.

The chain uses TRBV27 and TRBJ1-1; 8 bases are a match to TRBD1. V shed 4 bases and J 4 bases; nucleotides not matched to a gene: 11. The CDR3 sequence is 16 residues long. Germline-derived CDR1 and CDR2 are MNHEY and SMNVEV (reference sequence). The CDR3 nucleotides are TGTGCCAGCAGTTCTCCCGGGACAGGACCCGGCACTGAAGCTTTCTTT. Translated: CASSSPGTGPGTEAFF.

Only a few counts were recorded for this clonotype. This chain connects TRBV7-3 to TRBJ1-1, with 8 bases that match TRBD1. Trimming cost V 2 bases and J 5 bases; bases outside gene matches: 4. Looked up from germline, CDR1 is SGHTA and CDR2 is FQGTGA. CDR3 length: 14 amino acids. CDR3 bases: TGTGCCAGCAGCTTAGCAGGGGGCGGTACTGAAGCTTTCTTT. This translates into CASSLAGGGTEAFF.

This clonotype showed up just a few times. The chain links TRBV7-3 to TRBJ1-1; D is ambiguous. The ends were cut back, 1 base at V and 0 bases at J, with 9 bases in the middle. Germline V CDR1 and CDR2: SGHTA, FQGTGA. The CDR3 runs to 15 residues. The DNA for the CDR3 is TGTGCCAGCAGCTTAAGTCTAAATTTGAACACTGAAGCTTTCTTT. Translated: CASSLSLNLNTEAFF.

There are a few counts of this clonotype. CDR3 residues: CSVGPPLAGGDYGYTF. The CDR3, as DNA: TGCAGCGTTGGACCACCCCTGGCAGGGGGCGACTATGGCTACACCTTC. This sequence joins TRBV29-1 and TRBJ1-2; 8 bases map to TRBD1. This CDR3 is built from 16 residues. V was pared by 4 bases and J by 3 bases, with 13 bases of the junction left unmatched. The germline gives CDR1 SQVTM, CDR2 ANQGSEA.

The J gene is TRBJ2-2, the V gene TRBV9; D might be TRBD1 (5 bases). The CDR3 is 15 residues long. Looked up from germline, CDR1 is SGDLS and CDR2 is YYNGEE. V was clipped by 5 bases and J by 4 bases, with 15 bases between them. The CDR3 DNA follows: TGTGCCAGCAGTAATGGGGCGTTCGGCACCGGGGAGCTGTTTTTT. This codes for CASSNGAFGTGELFF.